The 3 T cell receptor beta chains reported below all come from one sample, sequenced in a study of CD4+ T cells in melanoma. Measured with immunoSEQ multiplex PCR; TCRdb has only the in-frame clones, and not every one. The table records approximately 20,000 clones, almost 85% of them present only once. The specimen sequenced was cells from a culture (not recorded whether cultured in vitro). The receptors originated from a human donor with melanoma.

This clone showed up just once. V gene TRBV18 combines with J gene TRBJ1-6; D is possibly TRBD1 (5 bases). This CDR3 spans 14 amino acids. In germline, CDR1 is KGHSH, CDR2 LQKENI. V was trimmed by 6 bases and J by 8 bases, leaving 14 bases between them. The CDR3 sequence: CASSSGGVDSPLHF. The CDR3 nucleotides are TGTGCCAGCTCGAGCGGGGGAGTAGATTCACCCCTCCACTTT.

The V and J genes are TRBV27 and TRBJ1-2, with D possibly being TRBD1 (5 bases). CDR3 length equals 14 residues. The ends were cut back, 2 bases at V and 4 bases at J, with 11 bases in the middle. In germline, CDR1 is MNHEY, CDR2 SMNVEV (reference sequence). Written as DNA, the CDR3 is TGTGCCAGCAGTTTAGGGGGTTACCCCTATGGCTACACCTTC. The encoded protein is CASSLGGYPYGYTF.

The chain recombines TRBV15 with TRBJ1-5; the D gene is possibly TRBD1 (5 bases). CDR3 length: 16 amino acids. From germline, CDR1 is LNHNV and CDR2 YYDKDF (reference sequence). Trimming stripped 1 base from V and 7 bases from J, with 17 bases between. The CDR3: CATSRAEGHVWQPQHF. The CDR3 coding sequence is TGTGCCACCAGCAGAGCAGAAGGACATGTATGGCAGCCCCAGCATTTT.